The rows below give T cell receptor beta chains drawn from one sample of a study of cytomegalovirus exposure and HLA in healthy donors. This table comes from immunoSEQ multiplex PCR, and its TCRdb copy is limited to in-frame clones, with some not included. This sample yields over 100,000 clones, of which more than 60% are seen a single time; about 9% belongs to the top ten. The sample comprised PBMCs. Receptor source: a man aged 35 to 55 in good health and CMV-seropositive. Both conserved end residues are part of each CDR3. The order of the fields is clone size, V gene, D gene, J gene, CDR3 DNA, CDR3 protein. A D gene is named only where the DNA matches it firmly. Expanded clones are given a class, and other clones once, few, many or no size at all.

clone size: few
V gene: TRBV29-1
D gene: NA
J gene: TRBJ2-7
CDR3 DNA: TGCAGCGTTGAGGCGGGCGGGATTTACGAGCAGTACTTC
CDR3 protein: CSVEAGGIYEQYF

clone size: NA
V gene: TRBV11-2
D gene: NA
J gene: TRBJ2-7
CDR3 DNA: TGTGCCAGCAGCTTCCCAGGGAATCCCTACGAGCAGTACTTC
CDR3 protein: CASSFPGNPYEQYF

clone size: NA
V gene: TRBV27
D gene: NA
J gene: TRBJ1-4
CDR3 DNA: TGTGCCAGCAGTAAGCTCCCGGAGCCGGGAAAACTGTTTTTT
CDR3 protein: CASSKLPEPGKLFF

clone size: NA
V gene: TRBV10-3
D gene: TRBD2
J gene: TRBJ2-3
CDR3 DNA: TGTGCCATCAGTGAGTCAGGTTTGGGGAGGGGTACGCAGTATTTT
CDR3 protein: CAISESGLGRGTQYF

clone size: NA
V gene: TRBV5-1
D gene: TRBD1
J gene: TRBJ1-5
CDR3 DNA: TGCGCCAGCAGCGTCACAGGGGGCGGTCAGCCCCAGCATTTT
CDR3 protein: CASSVTGGGQPQHF

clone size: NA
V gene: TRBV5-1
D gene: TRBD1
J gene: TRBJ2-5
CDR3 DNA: TGCGCCAGCAGCCCTGGGACAGACCAAGAGACCCAGTACTTC
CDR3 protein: CASSPGTDQETQYF

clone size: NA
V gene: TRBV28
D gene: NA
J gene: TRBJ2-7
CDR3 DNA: TGTGCCAGCGGGGCAGCCCACTCCTCCTACGAGCAGTACTTC
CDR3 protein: CASGAAHSSYEQYF

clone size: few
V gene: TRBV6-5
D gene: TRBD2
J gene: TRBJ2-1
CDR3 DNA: TGTGCCAGCAGTTACCCGGGGGCGGGAGGGCGAGTTGAGCAGTTCTTC
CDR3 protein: CASSYPGAGGRVEQFF

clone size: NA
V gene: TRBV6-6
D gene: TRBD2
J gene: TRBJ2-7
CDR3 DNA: TGTGCCAGCAGTTACTTAGCGGGAAGCTCCTACGAGCAGTACTTC
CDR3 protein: CASSYLAGSSYEQYF

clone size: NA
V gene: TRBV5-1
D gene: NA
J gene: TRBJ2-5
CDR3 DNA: TGCGCCAGCAGCTTGTGGCAGCGTGAGACCCAGTACTTC
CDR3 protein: CASSLWQRETQYF

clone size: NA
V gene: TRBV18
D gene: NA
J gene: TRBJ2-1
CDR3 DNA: TGTGCCAGCTCACCGGTCCTATCGCAGTTCTTC
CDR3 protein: CASSPVLSQFF

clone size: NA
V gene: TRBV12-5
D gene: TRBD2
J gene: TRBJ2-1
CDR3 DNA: TGTGCTAGTGCATACGGACTAGCGGGAGGACTAACCTACAATGAGCAGTTCTTC
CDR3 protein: CASAYGLAGGLTYNEQFF

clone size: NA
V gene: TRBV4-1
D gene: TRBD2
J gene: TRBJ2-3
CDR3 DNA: TGCGCCAGCAGCCCCGAAATAGCGGGGTTCACAGATACGCAGTATTTT
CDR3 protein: CASSPEIAGFTDTQYF